This T cell receptor beta chain originates from a study of blood T cell repertoires in COVID-19. Whole-study context: Researchers got acute and convalescent COVID-19 samples from the United States, Italy and Spain.

In the authors' workflow: Amplification with reference gene primers provided the estimates of nucleated cell counts. Here immunoSEQ multiplex PCR was the method, and the copy in TCRdb shows in-frame clones only, minus some. V and J calls and clone size are given by that table; D and trimming were obtained from the DNA. This sample has a few hundred thousand clones, with roughly 85% found just once. This CDR3 region has 16 residues. Per the germline V gene, CDR1 is MRHNA and CDR2 is SNTAGT. Deletions cut 4 bases from V and 8 bases from J, with 21 bases between. The chain joins TRBV6-4 to TRBJ2-1, with D maybe TRBD2 (7 bases). Sequenced input: peripheral blood. This TCR was sampled from a man aged 18 to 30 with active or convalescent COVID-19. In DNA form, the CDR3 reads TGTGCCAGCAGTGGACATAGTGGGGGGGCCAGGGATGAGCAGTTCTTC. Residues: CASSGHSGGARDEQFF.